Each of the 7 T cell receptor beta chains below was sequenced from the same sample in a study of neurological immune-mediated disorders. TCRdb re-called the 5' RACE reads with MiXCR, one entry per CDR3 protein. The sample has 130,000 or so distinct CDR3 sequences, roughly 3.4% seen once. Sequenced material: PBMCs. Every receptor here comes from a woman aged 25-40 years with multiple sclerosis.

Written as DNA, the CDR3 is TGCGCCAGCAGCCAAGATTTAACAGGCTATGGCTACACCTTC. Its translation is CASSQDLTGYGYTF. This chain uses TRBV4-3 with TRBJ1-2, with a possible D match to TRBD1 (5 bases). There are 14 residues in the CDR3. Trimming left V 0 bases short and J 4 bases short, with 9 bases between. Germline CDR1 and CDR2: LGHNA and YSLEER.

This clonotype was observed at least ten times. The CDR3 DNA reads as TGTGCCAGCAGTTGGACAGGACCCTCCTACGAGCAGTACTTC. It codes for CASSWTGPSYEQYF. This rearrangement joins TRBV12-3 or TRBV12-4 to TRBJ2-7; TRBD1 matches at 7 bases. CDR3 length equals 14 residues. V lost 4 bases and J lost 0; bases outside the gene matches: 3.

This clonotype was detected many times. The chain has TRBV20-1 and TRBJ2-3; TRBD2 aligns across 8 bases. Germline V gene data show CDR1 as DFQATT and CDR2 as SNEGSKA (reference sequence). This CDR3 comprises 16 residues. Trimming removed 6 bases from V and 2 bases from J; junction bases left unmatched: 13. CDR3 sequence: CSAEREPDLTTDTQYF. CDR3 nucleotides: TGCAGTGCGGAGCGGGAGCCCGACCTAACCACAGATACGCAGTATTTT.

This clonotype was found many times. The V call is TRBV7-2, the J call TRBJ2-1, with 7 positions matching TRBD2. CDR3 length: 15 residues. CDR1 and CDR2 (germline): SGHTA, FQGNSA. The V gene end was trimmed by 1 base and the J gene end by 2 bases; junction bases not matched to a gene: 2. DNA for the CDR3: TGTGCCAGCAGCTTAGATGGGGGGGCCTACAATGAGCAGTTCTTC. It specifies CASSLDGGAYNEQFF.

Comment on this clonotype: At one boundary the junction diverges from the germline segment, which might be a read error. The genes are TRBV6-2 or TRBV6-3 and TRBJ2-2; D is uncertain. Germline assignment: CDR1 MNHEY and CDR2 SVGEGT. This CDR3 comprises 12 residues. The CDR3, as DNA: TGTGACAGCAGCAACCCGTTGGCGGAGCTGTTTTTT. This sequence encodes CDSSNPLAELFF.

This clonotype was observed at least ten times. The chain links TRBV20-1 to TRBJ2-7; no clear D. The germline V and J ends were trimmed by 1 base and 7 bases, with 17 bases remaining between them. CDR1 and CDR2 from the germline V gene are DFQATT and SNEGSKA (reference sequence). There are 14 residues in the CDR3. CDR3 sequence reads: CSARASWAAGEQYF. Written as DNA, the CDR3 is TGCAGTGCTAGAGCCTCCTGGGCAGCTGGGGAGCAGTACTTC.

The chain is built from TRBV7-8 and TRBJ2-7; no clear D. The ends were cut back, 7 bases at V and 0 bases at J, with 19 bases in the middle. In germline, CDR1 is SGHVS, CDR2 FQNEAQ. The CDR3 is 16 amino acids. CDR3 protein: CASIKLWSTSSYEQYF. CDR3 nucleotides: TGTGCCAGCATCAAATTATGGTCTACGAGCTCCTACGAGCAGTACTTC.